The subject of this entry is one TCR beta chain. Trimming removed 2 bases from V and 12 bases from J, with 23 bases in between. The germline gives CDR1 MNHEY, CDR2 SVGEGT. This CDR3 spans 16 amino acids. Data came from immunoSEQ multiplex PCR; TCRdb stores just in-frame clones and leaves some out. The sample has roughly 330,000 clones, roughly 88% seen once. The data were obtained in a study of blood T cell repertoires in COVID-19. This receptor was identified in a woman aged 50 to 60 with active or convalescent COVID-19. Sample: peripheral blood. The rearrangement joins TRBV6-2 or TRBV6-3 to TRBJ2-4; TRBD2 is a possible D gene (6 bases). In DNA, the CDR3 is TGTGCCAGCAGTTACGCACCCGGGACCGGAGGGAGAGGTCAGTACTTC. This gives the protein CASSYAPGTGGRGQYF.